This is a list of T cell receptor beta chains from one sample in a study of T cells in Graves' hyperthyroidism and ophthalmopathy. MiXCR, run by TCRdb on the multiplex PCR reads, gives a single entry per CDR3 protein. The data contain roughly 660,000 distinct CDR3 sequences, 15% to 20% of them singletons. The specimen sequenced was blood. All receptors derive from a middle-aged man with Graves' hyperthyroidism. The CDR3 runs from the conserved cysteine through the conserved F or W. A D gene is named only where the DNA matches it firmly. Clone size is shown for a subset of rows, as once, few, many or a class of expanded clone.

>TRBV25-1|TRBJ2-3|.|TRBD2
CASSGLAGWPTDTQYF
TGTGCCAGCAGTGGACTAGCGGGATGGCCCACAGATACGCAGTATTTT
>TRBV28|TRBJ2-2|many|.
CASRDSLNTGELFF
TGTGCCAGCAGAGATAGCCTAAACACCGGGGAGCTGTTTTTT
>TRBV10-3|TRBJ1-1|few|.
CAISVAGTEAFF
TGTGCCATCAGTGTAGCTGGGACTGAAGCTTTCTTT
>TRBV12-3/TRBV12-4|TRBJ2-1|many|.
CASSPGVVSSYNEQFF
TGTGCCAGCAGCCCGGGGGTTGTAAGCTCCTACAATGAGCAGTTCTTC
>TRBV5-1|TRBJ1-1|.|.
CASGEGTTTLRDTEAFF
TGCGCCAGCGGGGAGGGGACTACGACTTTACGGGACACTGAAGCTTTCTTT
>TRBV20-1|TRBJ2-3|few|TRBD2
CSARSTSGADTQYF
TGCAGTGCTAGATCGACTAGCGGCGCAGATACGCAGTATTTT
>TRBV18|TRBJ2-1|.|TRBD2
CASSLSSGTSYNEQFF
TGTGCCAGCTCACTTTCTAGCGGGACCTCCTACAATGAGCAGTTCTTC
>TRBV14|TRBJ2-3|few|TRBD1
CASRLQGSTDTQYF
TGTGCCAGCAGGCTACAGGGGAGCACAGATACGCAGTATTTT
>TRBV20-1|TRBJ1-5|.|.
CSAIYDTDDQPQHF
TGCAGTGCGATCTATGACACTGATGATCAGCCCCAGCATTTT
>TRBV27|TRBJ1-2|many|TRBD1
CASSLRGQGFNYGYTF
TGTGCCAGCAGTTTACGGGGACAGGGATTCAACTATGGCTACACCTTC
>TRBV18|TRBJ2-2|many|.
CASSPSLEGTNTGELFF
TGTGCCAGCTCACCCTCCCTGGAGGGGACGAACACCGGGGAGCTGTTTTTT
>TRBV5-4|TRBJ2-5|.|.
CASSEQFGHSETQYF
TGTGCCAGCAGCGAACAATTCGGGCATAGCGAGACCCAGTACTTC
>TRBV4-1|TRBJ2-1|few|TRBD2
CASSQDIAGYSYNEQFF
TGCGCCAGCAGCCAAGATATAGCGGGCTACTCCTACAATGAGCAGTTCTTC
>TRBV6-5|TRBJ2-2|few|.
CASSYPNTGELFF
TGTGCCAGCAGTTACCCGAACACCGGGGAGCTGTTTTTT
>TRBV10-3|TRBJ2-3|few|TRBD2
CAISDSGGEGDTQYF
TGTGCCATCAGTGATTCGGGAGGGGAAGGAGATACGCAGTATTTT
>TRBV7-2|TRBJ2-3|many|TRBD1
CASSYQGAGSTDTQYF
TGTGCCAGCAGCTACCAGGGGGCGGGTAGCACAGATACGCAGTATTTT
>TRBV10-3|TRBJ2-7|once|TRBD2
CASGTSGKRLDEQYF
TGTGCCTCCGGGACTAGCGGGAAAAGGTTGGACGAGCAGTACTTC
>TRBV18|TRBJ2-3|.|.
CASSLFKTETDTQYF
TGTGCCAGCTCGTTGTTCAAGACGGAGACAGATACGCAGTATTTT
>TRBV24-1|TRBJ1-2|many|TRBD1
CATSGFDREDGYTF
TGTGCCACCAGTGGATTCGACAGGGAAGATGGCTACACCTTC
>TRBV7-2|TRBJ1-1|many|TRBD1
CASSLARTGAEAFF
TGTGCCAGCAGCTTAGCTAGGACAGGGGCTGAAGCTTTCTTT
>TRBV5-1|TRBJ1-2|.|.
CASSLALKSRFDGYTF
TGCGCCAGCAGCTTGGCCCTGAAGAGTCGTTTTGATGGCTACACCTTC
>TRBV2|TRBJ1-1|many|.
CASSAGEGTEAFF
TGTGCCAGCAGTGCCGGGGAGGGAACTGAAGCTTTCTTT
>TRBV12-3/TRBV12-4|TRBJ1-5|many|.
CASSSHGRAPNQPQHF
TGTGCCAGCAGTTCCCACGGCAGGGCCCCCAATCAGCCCCAGCATTTT
>TRBV20-1|TRBJ2-7|many|.
CSARGTLGLEFYEQYF
TGCAGTGCTAGAGGAACTTTGGGACTGGAGTTCTACGAGCAGTACTTC
>TRBV5-1|TRBJ2-1|few|.
CASSSQGFSESYNEQFF
TGCGCCAGCAGCTCACAGGGATTTTCCGAATCCTACAATGAGCAGTTCTTC
>TRBV6-2/TRBV6-3|TRBJ2-7|few|.
CASSPGHNYEQYF
TGTGCCAGCAGCCCGGGACATAACTACGAGCAGTACTTC
>TRBV12-3/TRBV12-4|TRBJ2-7|many|.
CASSLMGYEQYF
TGTGCCAGCAGTTTAATGGGTTACGAGCAGTACTTC
>TRBV4-1|TRBJ1-4|few|.
CASSSKSGVEGEKLFF
TGCGCCAGCAGCTCGAAAAGCGGGGTAGAGGGTGAAAAACTGTTTTTT
>TRBV6-5|TRBJ2-4|few|TRBD1
CASSYLDRDQYF
TGTGCCAGCAGTTACCTGGACAGGGATCAGTACTTC
>TRBV6-2/TRBV6-3|TRBJ2-5|many|TRBD2
CASSYPPGASGKYQETQYF
TGTGCCAGCAGTTATCCTCCCGGCGCTAGCGGGAAGTACCAAGAGACCCAGTACTTC
>TRBV27|TRBJ2-1|many|.
CASSFKNEQFF
TGTGCCAGCAGTTTTAAGAATGAGCAGTTCTTC
>TRBV5-1|TRBJ2-2|many|.
CASSSSRRGGPGELFF
TGCGCCAGCAGCTCGAGCCGCAGGGGTGGGCCCGGGGAGCTGTTTTTT
>TRBV28|TRBJ2-7|.|TRBD2
CASLTSGRVYEQYF
TGTGCCAGCTTGACTAGCGGGAGAGTCTACGAGCAGTACTTC
>TRBV5-4|TRBJ2-7|many|TRBD2
CASSLGTSEYEQYF
TGTGCCAGCAGCCTAGGGACTAGCGAGTACGAGCAGTACTTC
>TRBV28|TRBJ2-7|few|.
CASHSIDEQYF
TGTGCCAGCCATTCTATAGACGAGCAGTACTTC
>TRBV14|TRBJ2-6|many|.
CASSKALSGANVLTF
TGTGCCAGCAGCAAAGCCTTATCTGGGGCCAACGTCCTGACTTTC
>TRBV19|TRBJ2-1|.|.
CASSFPNLGNEQFF
TGTGCCAGTAGTTTCCCTAATCTAGGCAATGAGCAGTTCTTC
>TRBV12-3/TRBV12-4|TRBJ2-5|.|.
CASSWGTLQETQYF
TGTGCCAGCAGTTGGGGGACCCTACAAGAGACCCAGTACTTC
>TRBV11-2|TRBJ2-1|few|TRBD2
CASSLGQTSFFYNEQFF
TGTGCCAGCAGCTTAGGGCAGACTAGCTTCTTTTACAATGAGCAGTTCTTC
>TRBV12-3/TRBV12-4|TRBJ2-1|many|.
CASSFSRIPYNEQFF
TGTGCCAGCAGTTTTTCCCGTATACCCTACAATGAGCAGTTCTTC
>TRBV6-1|TRBJ2-7|.|.
CASKRGEGIQEQYF
TGTGCCAGCAAGAGGGGGGAGGGCATTCAGGAGCAGTACTTC
>TRBV14|TRBJ1-1|few|TRBD1
CASSPGTGSTEAFF
TGTGCCAGCAGCCCGGGGACAGGGAGCACTGAAGCTTTCTTT
>TRBV7-9|TRBJ2-3|.|TRBD2
CASSLDETSGRVGTDTQYF
TGTGCCAGCAGCTTAGATGAGACTAGCGGGAGAGTTGGTACAGATACGCAGTATTTT
>TRBV7-2|TRBJ2-1|many|TRBD2
CASSPRGAGGYNEQFF
TGTGCCAGCAGCCCACGGGGAGCGGGAGGTTACAATGAGCAGTTCTTC
>TRBV28|TRBJ2-2|many|.
CASSPYRGGELFF
TGTGCCAGCAGTCCATACCGCGGCGGGGAGCTGTTTTTT
>TRBV5-5|TRBJ2-1|.|.
CASSLEGQGGTSANNEQFF
TGTGCCAGCAGCTTAGAGGGACAGGGTGGGACTAGCGCCAACAATGAGCAGTTCTTC
>TRBV28|TRBJ1-6|few|TRBD1
CASSPDRVSPLHF
TGTGCCAGCAGTCCCGACAGGGTCTCACCCCTCCACTTT
>TRBV20-1|TRBJ2-7|once|TRBD1
CSASNRGSYEQYF
TGCAGTGCTAGTAACAGGGGCTCCTACGAGCAGTACTTC
>TRBV10-3|TRBJ2-3|few|.
CAISGDSSTDTQYF
TGTGCCATCAGTGGTGACAGTAGCACAGATACGCAGTATTTT